This TCR beta chain was captured in a study of shared clonotypes between healthy human individuals. The data were produced by immunoSEQ multiplex PCR, yet TCRdb's version contains in-frame clones alone and is incomplete. The table records some 2,500,000 clones, about nine tenths of them present only once. J lost 4 bases, V lost 0 bases, and 6 bases had no gene match. The germline CDR1 and CDR2 sequences are SGHRS and YFSETQ. This CDR3 is built from 16 residues. Sequencing was carried out using naive CD4+ T cells from PBMCs. As for subset: CD45RA+ positively selected. The chain links TRBV5-1 to TRBJ2-3, with 9 bases that match TRBD2. The source of this sequence is a man aged 18-30 years in good health. Some clones in this sample may be carry-over from other donors' samples. CDR3 region: CASSLGSSGNADTQYF. Here the CDR3 DNA reads TGCGCCAGCAGCTTGGGCTCTAGCGGGAACGCAGATACGCAGTATTTT.